These T cell receptor beta chains were read from a single sample in a study of T cells in Graves' hyperthyroidism and ophthalmopathy. From the multiplex PCR reads, TCRdb called clonotypes with MiXCR, one entry per CDR3 protein. Here the sample spans some 600,000 distinct CDR3 sequences, approximately 14% being singletons. The sequenced sample consisted of blood. The receptors were gathered from a woman between 25 and 40 years old with Graves' hyperthyroidism that later progressed to Graves' ophthalmopathy. Both conserved end residues are part of each CDR3. The D gene is left open where the match is weak. Only some rows state a clone size, as once, few, many or a class for expanded clones.

>TRBJ2-2|NA|TRBV7-9|17|TRBD2
TGTGCCCGCAGCACTAGACTAGCGGGATTCAACACCGGGGAGCTGTTTTTT
CARSTRLAGFNTGELFF
>TRBJ1-4|NA|TRBV5-5|16|NA
TGTGCCAGCAGTTGGGCGGACGGCCTCTATAATGAAAAACTGTTTTTT
CASSWADGLYNEKLFF
>TRBJ1-1|many|TRBV30|11|NA
TGTGCCTGGACAGGGAGGTCTGAAGCTTTCTTT
CAWTGRSEAFF
>TRBJ1-2|many|TRBV30|11|NA
TGTGCCTGGAGTGTACTTTATGGCTACACCTTC
CAWSVLYGYTF
>TRBJ2-5|many|TRBV27|13|TRBD1
TGTGCCAGCAGTGGACAGGGTAGAGAGACCCAGTACTTC
CASSGQGRETQYF
>TRBJ2-4|many|TRBV7-3|13|NA
TGTGCCAGCACCAATCAGGGTGGAAACATTCAGTACTTC
CASTNQGGNIQYF
>TRBJ1-1|NA|TRBV4-1|15|NA
TGCGCCAGCAGCCAAGAGGGGGGCTTACTCGCTGAAGCTTTCTTT
CASSQEGGLLAEAFF
>TRBJ2-3|many|TRBV27|15|NA
TGTGCCAGCAGCGACACTCAAGGGATCGGAGATACGCAGTATTTT
CASSDTQGIGDTQYF
>TRBJ2-7|many|TRBV4-3|12|NA
TGCGCCAGCAGCCCTAGGATTGGCGAGCAGTACTTC
CASSPRIGEQYF
>TRBJ1-2|many|TRBV7-2|14|NA
TGTGCCAGCAGCCCGGACCTACCTCGACGGGGCTACACCTTC
CASSPDLPRRGYTF
>TRBJ1-2|NA|TRBV11-3|14|NA
TGTGCCAGCAGCTTTAGCACAGATAACTATGGCTACACCTTC
CASSFSTDNYGYTF
>TRBJ1-5|many|TRBV6-5|17|NA
TGTGCCAGCAGAGCGTCTCCTGGACAGCGAGTAAATCAGCCCCAGCATTTT
CASRASPGQRVNQPQHF
>TRBJ2-1|NA|TRBV7-9|13|NA
TGTGCCAGCAGCTTACCGGGGAGTAATGAGCAGTTCTTC
CASSLPGSNEQFF
>TRBJ2-7|few|TRBV20-1|13|TRBD2
TGCAGTGCTAGGGCTAGCGGCAATTACGAGCAGTACTTC
CSARASGNYEQYF
>TRBJ2-1|NA|TRBV6-1|16|TRBD1
TGTGCCAGCAGTGATCGGGACAGGGAGGTGGCTAAAAAGCAGTTCTTC
CASSDRDREVAKKQFF
>TRBJ1-6|few|TRBV27|15|TRBD1
TGTGCCAGCAGTTTATACAGGGGTACAAATTCACCCCTCCACTTT
CASSLYRGTNSPLHF
>TRBJ2-1|few|TRBV4-1|13|NA
TGCGCCAGCAGCCAAATCCTAGTCAATGAGCAGTTCTTC
CASSQILVNEQFF
>TRBJ2-2|NA|TRBV7-9|19|TRBD2
TGTGCCAGCAGCCAAATACAGGGACTAGCGGGAGGGCCCACCGGGGAGCTGTTTTTT
CASSQIQGLAGGPTGELFF
>TRBJ1-6|few|TRBV14|15|NA
TGTGCCAGCAGCCATACGGTCGGAGATAATTCACCCCTCCACTTT
CASSHTVGDNSPLHF
>TRBJ1-5|many|TRBV4-1|15|NA
TGCGCCAGCAGCCAAGATCACAGGGCGGAGGAGCCCCAGCATTTT
CASSQDHRAEEPQHF
>TRBJ2-1|NA|TRBV5-1|14|TRBD2
TGCGCCAGCAACTTGGCCGCGTCGGCGGGAGGCCCGTTCTTC
CASNLAASAGGPFF
>TRBJ2-2|NA|TRBV5-5|15|NA
TGTGCCAGCAGCTCCCGGGGGTCGAACACCGGGGAGCTGTTTTTT
CASSSRGSNTGELFF
>TRBJ2-3|few|TRBV5-1|16|NA
TGCGCCAGCAGCTTGGATCCGTGGCGCGGCACAGATACGCAGTATTTT
CASSLDPWRGTDTQYF
>TRBJ2-3|NA|TRBV4-1|15|NA
TGCGCCAGCAGCCCGCGAGGGACATTCACAGATACGCAGTATTTT
CASSPRGTFTDTQYF
>TRBJ2-1|many|TRBV7-2|16|TRBD2
TGTGCCAGCAGCTTAGTTGGGGGAGGGACTTACAATGAGCAGTTCTTC
CASSLVGGGTYNEQFF
>TRBJ2-7|few|TRBV25-1|17|TRBD2
TGTGCCAGCAGTGTTAATTTGGGGACTAGCGGGAGGTACGAGCAGTACTTC
CASSVNLGTSGRYEQYF
>TRBJ2-7|many|TRBV28|15|TRBD1
TGTGCCAGCAGTTCGCCGGGACAGGGAGGCTACGAGCAGTACTTC
CASSSPGQGGYEQYF
>TRBJ1-5|NA|TRBV18|15|TRBD1
TGTGCCAGCTCACCAGTGAGCGGGACAGGGTTGCCCCAGCATTTT
CASSPVSGTGLPQHF
>TRBJ1-2|many|TRBV2|12|NA
TGTGCCAGCAGTGTCTCGGGATATGGCTACACCTTC
CASSVSGYGYTF
>TRBJ1-1|NA|TRBV6-1|13|NA
TGTGCCAGCAGTGAAGGTGTCGTCAGTGAAGCTTTCTTT
CASSEGVVSEAFF
>TRBJ1-6|many|TRBV27|16|NA
TGTGCCAGCAGCCTATTACGGGGCTCCTATAATTCACCCCTCCACTTT
CASSLLRGSYNSPLHF
>TRBJ2-7|once|TRBV29-1|13|NA
TGCAGCGTTGGGGGAGGAAAAATAAGGGAGCAGTACTTC
CSVGGGKIREQYF
>TRBJ2-4|many|TRBV6-1|15|NA
TGTGCCAACACGCCCACAAATCTAGCCAAAAACATTCAGTACTTC
CANTPTNLAKNIQYF